This T cell receptor beta chain was retrieved from a study of persistence of HIV-infected CD4 T cells. Study-level points and caveats: Bulk TCR data could not be restricted to HIV-1-infected CMV-responding cells.

Comment on this clone: Its antigen remains unknown.

This CDR3 spans 19 amino acids. The immunoSEQ assay was version 4, run in survey mode. TCRdb keeps only in-frame clones here, not all; method: immunoSEQ multiplex PCR. This table has roughly 28,000 clones, roughly 80% appearing once. Lysates of CMV-infected fibroblasts at around 9.9 ug/mL stimulated these cells. CD40L/CD69 double-negative CD45RO-high memory CD4+ T cells were collected. This receptor was obtained from an adult woman with HIV who was CMV-seropositive. This chain links TRBV21-1 with TRBJ2-1; the DNA was not used to check the table's D call, TRBD1. TRBV21-1 is marked as a pseudogene. The source was CD4+ T cells sorted from PBMCs after roughly 18-hour stimulation, collected from a patient who received antiretroviral therapy. This CDR3 is CASSCPRSGASNSYNEQFF. In nucleotides, the CDR3 is TGTGCCAGCAGCTGCCCCCGTTCAGGGGCTTCTAATTCCTACAATGAGCAGTTCTTC.